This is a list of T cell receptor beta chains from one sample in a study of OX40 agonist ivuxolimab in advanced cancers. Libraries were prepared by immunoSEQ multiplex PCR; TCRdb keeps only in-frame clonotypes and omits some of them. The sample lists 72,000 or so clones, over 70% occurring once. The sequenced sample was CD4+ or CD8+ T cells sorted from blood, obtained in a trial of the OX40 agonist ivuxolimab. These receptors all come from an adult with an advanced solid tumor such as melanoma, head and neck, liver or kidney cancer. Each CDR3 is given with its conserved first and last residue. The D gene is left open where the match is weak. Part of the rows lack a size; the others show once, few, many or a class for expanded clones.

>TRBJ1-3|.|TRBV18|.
TGTGCCAGCTCAAGCAGGGGAGAGGACACCATATATTTT
CASSSRGEDTIYF
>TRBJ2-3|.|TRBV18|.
TGTGCCAGCTCACCAGGGAGTTTGAGGGCAGATACGCAGTATTTT
CASSPGSLRADTQYF
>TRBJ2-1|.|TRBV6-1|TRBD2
TGTGCCAGCAGTGTGGGACTAGCGGTGGTTGAGCAGTTCTTC
CASSVGLAVVEQFF
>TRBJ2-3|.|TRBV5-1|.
TGCGCCAGCAGCTTGGACGGCAGTTCGGTAGATACGCAGTATTTT
CASSLDGSSVDTQYF
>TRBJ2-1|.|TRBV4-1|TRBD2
TGCGCCAGCAGCCAAGAAACGGGGGGGTACAATGAGCAGTTCTTC
CASSQETGGYNEQFF
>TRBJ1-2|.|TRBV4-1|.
TGCGCCAGCAGCCGGGGAGCACGGGGGGACTATGGCTACACCTTC
CASSRGARGDYGYTF
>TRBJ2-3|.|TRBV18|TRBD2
TGTGCCAGCTCACCACCCCGCGCGGGAGGCACAGATACGCAGTATTTT
CASSPPRAGGTDTQYF
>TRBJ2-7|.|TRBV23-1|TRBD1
TGCGCCAGCAGTCAACTGGCCCGGGACAGCGGCTACGAGCAGTACTTC
CASSQLARDSGYEQYF
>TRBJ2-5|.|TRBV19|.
TGTGCCAGTAGTACCAGCGGAACCGGGGAGACCCAGTACTTC
CASSTSGTGETQYF
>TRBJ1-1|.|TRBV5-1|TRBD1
TGCGCCAGCAGCTTGGGGACAGGGAAGAACACTGAAGCTTTCTTT
CASSLGTGKNTEAFF
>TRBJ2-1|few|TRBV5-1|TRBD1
TGCGCCAGCAGCGACCGGGACAGGGGGCGGTCGGGGCAGTTCTTC
CASSDRDRGRSGQFF
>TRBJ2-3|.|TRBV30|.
TGTGCCTGGAGTGTAGGGGCCCGGAATACGCAGTATTTT
CAWSVGARNTQYF
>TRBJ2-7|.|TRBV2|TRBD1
TGTGCCAGCCGGGACAGGGGTTACGAGCAGTACTTC
CASRDRGYEQYF
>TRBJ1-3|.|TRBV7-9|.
TGTGCCCCTATTGGGGGGGGCACTAGCTCTGGAAACACCATATATTTT
CAPIGGGTSSGNTIYF
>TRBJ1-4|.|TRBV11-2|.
TGTGCCAGCAGCCCTCTGGCACTTCTGGGTGAAAAACTGTTTTTT
CASSPLALLGEKLFF
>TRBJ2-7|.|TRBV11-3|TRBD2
TGTGCCAGCAGCTTGGAACGGACTAGCAGCCCCTACGAGCAGTACTTC
CASSLERTSSPYEQYF
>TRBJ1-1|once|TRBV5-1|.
TGCGCCAGCAGCGTCGAAGCGGGCACTGAAGCTTTCTTT
CASSVEAGTEAFF
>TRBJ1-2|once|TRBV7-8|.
TGTGCCAGCAGCTTAGTTACGCCAGCAGCCGAGAGGGCGAGGTATGGCTACACCTTC
CASSLVTPAAERARYGYTF
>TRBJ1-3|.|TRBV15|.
TGTGCCACCAGCAGAGCAGACTCTGGAAACACCATATATTTT
CATSRADSGNTIYF
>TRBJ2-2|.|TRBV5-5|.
TGTGCCAGCAGCTTGGTCCACCCGAACACCGGGGAGCTGTTTTTT
CASSLVHPNTGELFF
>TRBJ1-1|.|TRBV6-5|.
TGTGCCAGCAGTGAAAGAGTTGAGGACACTGAAGCTTTCTTT
CASSERVEDTEAFF
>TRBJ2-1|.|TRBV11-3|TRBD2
TGTGCCAGCAGCTTAGATAAAAGTAGCGGGGGTATTTTCTTC
CASSLDKSSGGIFF
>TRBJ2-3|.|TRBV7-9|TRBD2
TGTGCCAGCAGCCCCGGCGGTAGCGGGGCCGCAGATACGCAGTATTTT
CASSPGGSGAADTQYF
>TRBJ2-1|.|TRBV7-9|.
TGTGCCAGCAGCTTTTTCACCCCTCGTAATGAGCAGTTCTTC
CASSFFTPRNEQFF
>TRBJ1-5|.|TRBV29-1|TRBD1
TGCAGCGTACAGGGGCAAAGCAATCAGCCCCAGCATTTT
CSVQGQSNQPQHF
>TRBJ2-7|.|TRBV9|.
TGTGCCAGCAGCCCGAGGACAGACTTAGGGGAGCAGTACTTC
CASSPRTDLGEQYF
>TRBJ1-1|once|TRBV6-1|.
TGTGCCATCGCCCCCCATGACTTAGCCACTGAAGCTTTCTTT
CAIAPHDLATEAFF
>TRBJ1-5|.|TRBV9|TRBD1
TGTGCCAGCAGCCCAGTTAAAGGACAGGAGGGTCTATATAGCAATCAGCCCCAGCATTTT
CASSPVKGQEGLYSNQPQHF
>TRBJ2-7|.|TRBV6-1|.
TGTGCCAGCAACCAGGATACTTATTCCTACGAGCAGTACTTC
CASNQDTYSYEQYF
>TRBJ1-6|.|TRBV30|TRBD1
TGTGCCTGGAGTCCCCAGGACAGGAGCTCCTATAATTCACCCCTCCACTTT
CAWSPQDRSSYNSPLHF
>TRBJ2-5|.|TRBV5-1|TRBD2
TGCGCCAGCAGCTTCTCGGGACTAGCGGGGGTTGGGGAGACCCAGTACTTC
CASSFSGLAGVGETQYF
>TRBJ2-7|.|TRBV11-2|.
TGTGCCAGCAGCTCAGGGAGGGAGCAGTACTTC
CASSSGREQYF
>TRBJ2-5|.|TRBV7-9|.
TGTGCCAGCAGCTTAGCACTAGCTGGGAGAGAGACCCAGTACTTC
CASSLALAGRETQYF
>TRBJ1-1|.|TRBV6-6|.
TGTGCCAGCAGTGTACAGGGTAGGTTTGGTGAAGCTTTCTTT
CASSVQGRFGEAFF
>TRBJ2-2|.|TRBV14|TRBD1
TGTGCCAGCAGCCATCGGACAGGGTGGTTCACCGGGGAGCTGTTTTTT
CASSHRTGWFTGELFF
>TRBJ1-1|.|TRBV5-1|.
TGCGCCAGCAGCCCAGGGAACACTGAAGCTTTCTTT
CASSPGNTEAFF
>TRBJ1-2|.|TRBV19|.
TGTGCCAGTAGTATAGATAAGGGTCCTGTCTATGGCTACACCTTC
CASSIDKGPVYGYTF
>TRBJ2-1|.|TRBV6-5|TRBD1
TGTGCCAGCAGTTTGGACAGGTACAATGAGCAGTTCTTC
CASSLDRYNEQFF
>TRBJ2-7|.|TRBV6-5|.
TGTGCCAGCAGCCCCATAAGTATGGGCGAGCAGTACTTC
CASSPISMGEQYF
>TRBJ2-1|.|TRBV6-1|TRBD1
TGTGCCAGCAGCCTACAGGGGGCTTGGAATGAGCAGTTCTTC
CASSLQGAWNEQFF
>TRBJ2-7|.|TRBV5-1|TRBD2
TGCGCCAGCAGTCTAGGGGCTAGCGGCTCCTACGAGCAGTACTTC
CASSLGASGSYEQYF
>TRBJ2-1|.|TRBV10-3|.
TGTGCCATCAGTGACAACATGGACAATGAGCAGTTCTTC
CAISDNMDNEQFF
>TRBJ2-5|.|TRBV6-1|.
TGTGCCAGCAGTGAAAATTCACAGGGTAGAGAGACCCAGTACTTC
CASSENSQGRETQYF